This T cell receptor (beta chain) is from a study of OX40 agonist ivuxolimab in advanced cancers. The protocol was immunoSEQ multiplex PCR, while the TCRdb copy is restricted to in-frame clones and leaves out a portion. The sample holds approximately 61,000 clones, around 89% seen once. The sequence was obtained from an adult with an advanced solid tumor such as melanoma, head and neck, liver or kidney cancer. Sequenced material: CD4+ or CD8+ T cells sorted from blood, taken in a trial of the OX40 agonist ivuxolimab.

The CDR3 loop is CASRTGAETTYEQYF. The CDR3 DNA reads TGTGCCAGCAGAACCGGCGCCGAAACCACCTACGAGCAGTACTTC. This chain uses TRBV11-2 with TRBJ2-7; D remains ambiguous. This CDR3 is 15 amino acids long. The V and J ends lost 6 bases and 2 bases respectively, with 17 bases between them. Germline-derived CDR1 and CDR2 are SGHAT and FQNNGV.